This TCR beta chain was identified in a study of cytomegalovirus exposure and HLA in healthy donors (dated by TCRdb to 2016 to 2017). Regarding the study in general: An earlier analysis of under 600 of the donors reported 276 Gb of sequence data and roughly 110 million unique TCR beta sequences from around 200 million T cells. An early release covering about 600 HLA-typed donors comprised 300 to 350 gigabases of sequencing data and around 86 million unique TCR sequences. Of the roughly 390 genotyped donors, over 70% fell in the genetic ancestry cluster associated with self-reported Caucasian donors. The aim of the study was to test whether cataloging public T cell receptors could identify signatures of past pathogen exposure. The study profiled the T cell repertoires of under 850 subjects by immunosequencing and related them to cytomegalovirus serostatus. In addition to the first cohort of roughly 670 subjects, a separate validation cohort of approximately 130 different subjects was used. To predict cytomegalovirus infection status, the study brought together high-throughput TCR immunosequencing, statistical association of individual TCRs with disease status, and machine learning. To study patterns of TCR occurrence, a later analysis re-analyzed previously published TCR beta repertoires from around 670 donors and added high-resolution HLA genotyping. Rather than using new phenotypic data, the later analysis identified candidate immune exposures from TCR beta sequences and from how often those sequences occurred across donors. An earlier analysis of 500 to 650 of the donors applied high-throughput TCR beta sequencing to assess whether each TCR beta V gene segment acted as functional or pseudogenic. Donor age, sex, ethnicity and CMV serostatus were compiled alongside the repertoire data. Genome-wide SNP genotypes for about 55% of the 666 donors were used in a later genetic analysis, which treated that subset as a discovery cohort. All discovery cohort repertoires had been generated using a single sequencing platform. HLA typing covered class I and class II loci at four-digit resolution. The number of typed donors differed by locus: 629-630 for A, B, C, DRB1 and DQB1; roughly 510 for DQA1; around 580 for DPA1; and around 490 for DPB1. Four to six DR-DQ haplotypes were handled as single units for association and clustering, since linkage in the cohort was strong. Among 350 to 400 genotyped donors of the cohort, an average of 235,054 unique TCR beta nucleotide sequences were sequenced per donor, roughly a sixth of them non-productive. General study outcomes and caveats: Assigning TCR associations to individual alleles was difficult when HLA alleles, especially DR and DQ, strongly co-occurred. It was suggested by the authors that the approach could potentially be generalized to other disease states and immunological phenotypes. In a later analysis, TCR association rates were found to vary across HLA loci, with the most associated TCRs seen for DRB1 alleles and the fewest for HLA-C alleles. In this cohort, only TCR beta chains were sequenced, and detectable features were limited by the absence of alpha or paired-chain data. The sequencing pipeline was judged likely to have produced a cluster of highly shared sequence variants as a technical artifact. A total of 150 or so TCR beta chains were listed by the study as associated with cytomegalovirus. At a false discovery rate of 0.05, a later analysis linked some 17,000 TCR beta sequences to specific HLA alleles. A few of the identified cytomegalovirus-associated TCR beta chains were confirmed in vitro to be specific for cytomegalovirus antigens. While some public TCRs were present in many individuals, most TCR sequences turned up only very rarely across donors. A later genetic analysis reported fewer N-insertions in productive TCRs among donors in an Asian-associated ancestry cluster than the roughly 620-donor mean. Correlated functional status among segregating V segments might be attributable to linkage disequilibrium, but an unknown experimental factor could not be ruled out. In a later analysis, several top co-occurrence clusters were reported to appear linked to parvovirus B19, influenza, CMV and Epstein-Barr virus. Because counts were too low, about 18 rarely observed V segments, including chromosome 9 orphons, were excluded from the earlier analysis of 500 to 700 of the donors. V-gene and J-gene trimming of TCR beta chains was associated with a missense DCLRE1C variant in a later genetic analysis, and the association was replicated in an independent cohort. Roughly uniform sequencing depth across donors was assumed in presence/absence analyses, although this assumption may not hold. In both the original and validation cohorts, the classifier was reported to diagnose cytomegalovirus status with high specificity and sensitivity. Immune exposure information for the cohort was limited to CMV serostatus. In an earlier analysis of over 550 of the donors, most TCR beta V segments were observed in productive rearrangements about 87% or about 30% of the time, broadly matching IMGT annotations. Most CMV-associated TCR beta chains appeared to be HLA-restricted in a later analysis, and the HLA associations seemed to be driven largely by CMV exposure. A later analysis found that HLA-associated TCR beta chains were more clonally expanded and had lower generation probabilities than equally common non-associated chains. Because some donors lacked HLA typing at each locus, the association tests relied only on the typed subset. Some IMGT-functional V segments, including TRBV6-2 and TRBV6-3, could not be told apart with the 87-base-pair reads, so those segments were excluded. A further reported finding was that TCR beta sequences accurately predicted the HLA-A and HLA-B alleles for most subjects in the first cohort.

The cohort comprised 670 or so healthy bone marrow donors. All cohort members were sampled while nominally healthy, although unrecorded immune exposures were likely present. The donor tested CMV seronegative, placing the donor among the approximately 400 seronegative members of the cohort. Every donor gave a peripheral blood sample, and the peripheral blood mononuclear cells from that sample were used for TCR beta sequencing. Genomic DNA extraction from the blood cell samples was performed with the Qiagen DNeasy Blood Extraction Kit. Relative to germline, V is missing 0 bases and J is missing 1 base, with 3 bases of the junction outside any gene match. From a lookup of the germline V gene, CDR1 and CDR2 are KGHSH and LQKENI. Including cysteine and phenylalanine, the CDR3 has 15 amino acids. Kept here is only the CDR3 DNA, which spans 45 bases and is read in frame from base 1. Preparation of the library involved the immunoSEQ multiplex PCR assay. A mixture of 60 forward primers for TCR Vbeta segments and 13 reverse primers for TCR Jbeta segments was used in the multiplex PCR. The CDR3 region of rearranged TCR beta genes was amplified from genomic DNA with a multiplex PCR assay. On the Illumina HiSeq System, the amplified TCR beta libraries were sequenced as 87-base-pair reads. Per the source publication's procedure: In a later analysis, 80 million or so unique TCR beta chains were counted across the 500 to 850 repertoires, and roughly 11 million of these chains were shared by at least two donors. Raw reads were error-corrected and collapsed into unique sequences by a nearest-neighbor algorithm in which closely related sequences were merged to remove PCR and sequencing errors. Alignment of CDR3 sequences to IMGT reference sequences was used to assign V, D and J gene segments. Each retained sequence needed at least a six-nucleotide match to both a V gene segment and a J gene segment. A rearrangement counted as productive if the CDR3 had no stop codons and remained in frame with V and J, and every other rearrangement counted as non-productive. CDR3 was defined by IMGT convention, running from the second conserved V-encoded cysteine to the conserved J-encoded phenylalanine. The earlier analysis of some 600 of the donors excluded sequences that lacked an unambiguous match to a single V gene segment. In an earlier analysis of 450 to 700 of the donors, V segments were called functional above 56.7% productive rearrangements and were called segregating when the between-donor standard deviation exceeded 5%. A statistical classification framework was developed to diagnose cytomegalovirus status using the catalog of TCR beta chain sequences. In a later analysis, V and J genes were assigned by comparing TCR nucleotide sequences against IMGT/GENE-DB human TR gene sequences. In a later analysis, CDR3 sequences and most-parsimonious VDJ recombination scenarios were assigned using the TCRdist pipeline. In a later analysis, every TCR beta chain was defined by the combination of its CDR3 amino acid sequence and its V-gene family, and reads without a unique V-gene family were dropped. To address suspected cross-contamination and a sequencing artifact, a later analysis removed under 600 highly shared, low-generation-probability nucleotide sequences. In a later analysis, a clonal expansion index for each public chain was calculated from normalized within-repertoire ranks of inferred template counts. In a later analysis, generation probabilities were computed with a VDJ recombination model fitted to out-of-frame rearrangements, and the resulting probabilities were checked against IGoR. In a later analysis, TCR-TCR, TCR-HLA and TCR-CMV co-occurrence was scored with hypergeometric tests, and a repertoire-size bias correction was applied to TCR pairs. A later analysis estimated false discovery rates by permuting HLA or CMV assignments 20 times. A later analysis grouped co-occurring TCRs with DBSCAN, adding TCRdist sequence similarity when clustering within HLA-allele-positive subsets. For co-occurrence clustering, repertoires with fewer than 30,000 or more than 120,000 public chains were excluded, along with four or five repertoires with anomalous nucleotide sharing. The table was pulled from immuneACCESS by TCRdb, which kept in-frame rearrangements only. Such tables lose some clones; where checked, under half of the loss comes from unresolved V genes, and the rest has no known cause. V and J calls plus clone size are reproduced from that table; the DNA served to infer D and trimming. Across this sample there are some 93,000 clones, with nearly 80% seen only once. The ten largest clones add up to about 3% of the sample.

In regard to this clone: Its antigen target is currently unknown. No much larger clone exists at a distance of one base, and base qualities are not known.

The origin of this receptor is a woman in her forties in good health and CMV-seronegative. The rearrangement combines TRBV18 with TRBJ2-7, with 7 bases matching TRBD2. The sequenced sample consisted of PBMCs. The CDR3 loop reads CASSPPQAGSYEQYF. The nucleotide sequence reads as follows: TGTGCCAGCTCACCACCCCAAGCGGGATCCTACGAGCAGTACTTC.